This T cell receptor beta chain is drawn from a study of PD-1 blockade in mismatch repair-deficient tumors. Generated by immunoSEQ multiplex PCR, the TCRdb table keeps only in-frame clones and is missing some. The table includes some 110,000 clones, roughly 80% detected once. Every patient had mismatch repair deficiency by PCR or immunohistochemistry. This clone was seen more than once but under ten times. The V gene's germline CDR1 is LNHDA and CDR2 SQIVND (reference sequence). V was clipped by 6 bases and J by 3 bases, with 9 bases between them. This CDR3 region has 14 residues. This clonotype was obtained from an adult with mismatch repair-deficient cancer. The sequencing used peripheral blood, collected more than 58 weeks after starting pembrolizumab. The chain has TRBV19 and TRBJ2-6; D is perhaps TRBD2 (5 bases). The chain's CDR3 is CASRGSGGANVLTF. CDR3 in DNA: TGTGCCAGTAGAGGGAGTGGTGGGGCCAACGTCCTGACTTTC.